The next 5 T cell receptor beta chains were all read from a single sample in a study of blood T cell repertoires in COVID-19. Sequencing was performed with immunoSEQ multiplex PCR; in TCRdb, only in-frame clones are kept and a portion is missing. In the table there are some 250,000 clones, about 70% of which are singletons. The sample was peripheral blood. The receptor source for this set is a woman older than 75 with acute or convalescent COVID-19.

The chain uses TRBV5-1 and TRBJ2-1; TRBD2 agrees at 8 bases. The CDR3 runs 18 residues. The germline gives CDR1 SGHRS, CDR2 YFSETQ. Trimming removed 0 bases from V and 2 bases from J; junction bases left unmatched: 10. The CDR3 loop reads CASSLANSLAAAYNEQFF. As DNA, the CDR3 is TGCGCCAGCAGCTTGGCCAACTCACTAGCGGCTGCCTACAATGAGCAGTTCTTC.

V gene TRBV7-3 combines with J gene TRBJ1-1; D remains ambiguous. The V gene's germline CDR1 is SGHTA and CDR2 FQGTGA. The CDR3 has 14 amino acids. V lost 3 bases, J lost 1 base, and 9 bases lay in between. The CDR3 loop reads CASSFSGKNTEAFF. The CDR3 coding sequence is TGTGCCAGCAGCTTTTCGGGGAAGAACACTGAAGCTTTCTTT.

The rearrangement links TRBV12-3 or TRBV12-4 to TRBJ1-5; D is unclear. V was cut by 5 bases and J by 10 bases, with 12 bases left in between. The CDR3 sequence is 12 residues long. The CDR3, as DNA: TGTGCCAGCAGTGCGCCCTATTCACCCCAGCATTTT. Its translation is CASSAPYSPQHF.

This clone has a handful of counts. This chain links TRBV7-9 with TRBJ2-3, with D possibly being TRBD1 (5 bases). The V end lost 4 bases, the J end lost 4 bases, and 9 bases lay between the germline ends. Germline-derived CDR1 and CDR2 are SEHNR and FQNEAQ (reference sequence). The CDR3 runs to 13 residues. CDR3 in DNA: TGTGCCAGCAGCTCAGGGCGGTCAGATACGCAGTATTTT. This encodes CASSSGRSDTQYF.

The V and J genes are TRBV4-2 and TRBJ2-7; 14 nucleotides align to TRBD2. The V gene end was trimmed by 4 bases and the J gene end by 6 bases; junction bases not matched to a gene: 14. CDR3 length: 18 amino acids. Per germline, CDR1 LGHNA and CDR2 YNFKEQ. The CDR3 loop is CASSPPTSGREVVVEQYF. CDR3 sequence (DNA): TGTGCCAGCAGCCCCCCGACTAGCGGGAGGGAGGTAGTGGTCGAGCAGTACTTC.